This TCR beta chain was found in a study of T-cell memory formation after mild COVID-19. V was cut by 3 bases and J by 1 base, with 10 bases left in between. The CDR3 extends over 14 amino acids. Germline CDR1 and CDR2: SEHNR and FQNEAQ (reference sequence). TCRdb called the 5' RACE reads again in MiXCR, with one record for every CDR3 protein. Seen here are under 85,000 distinct CDR3 sequences, about 15% observed once, and the top ten hold 30% to 35%. The J gene is TRBJ2-7, the V gene TRBV7-9; TRBD2 might be the D (6 bases). Sequencing was performed on PBMCs or a T cell subset sorted from them (not recorded which). This TCR derives from an adult woman who had mild COVID-19 (a few samples of this study predate the infection). Cell type and time point are not known. CDR3: CASSLTGDSYEQYF. The DNA of the CDR3 is TGTGCCAGCAGCTTGACGGGGGATTCCTACGAGCAGTACTTC.